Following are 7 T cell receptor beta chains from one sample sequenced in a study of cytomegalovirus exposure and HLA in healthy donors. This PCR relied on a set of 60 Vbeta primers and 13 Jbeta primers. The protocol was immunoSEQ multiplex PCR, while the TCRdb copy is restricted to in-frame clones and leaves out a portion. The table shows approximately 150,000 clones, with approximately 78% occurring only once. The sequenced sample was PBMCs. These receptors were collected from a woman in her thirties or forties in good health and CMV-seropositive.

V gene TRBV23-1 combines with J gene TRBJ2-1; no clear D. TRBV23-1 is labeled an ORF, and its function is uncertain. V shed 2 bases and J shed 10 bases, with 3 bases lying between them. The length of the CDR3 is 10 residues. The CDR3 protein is CASSQLEQFF. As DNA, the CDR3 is TGCGCCAGCAGTCAACTAGAGCAGTTCTTC.

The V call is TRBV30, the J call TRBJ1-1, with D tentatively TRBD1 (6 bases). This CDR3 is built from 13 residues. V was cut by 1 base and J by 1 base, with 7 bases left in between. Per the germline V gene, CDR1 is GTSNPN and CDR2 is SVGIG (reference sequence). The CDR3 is CAWSAQGNTEAFF. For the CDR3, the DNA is TGTGCCTGGAGTGCACAGGGGAACACTGAAGCTTTCTTT.

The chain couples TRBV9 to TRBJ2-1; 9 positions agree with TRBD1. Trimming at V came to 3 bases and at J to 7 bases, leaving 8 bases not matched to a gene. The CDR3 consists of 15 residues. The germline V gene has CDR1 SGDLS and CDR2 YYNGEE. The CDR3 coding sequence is TGTGCCAGCAGCGCTGGACAGGGGAATAGGAATGAGCAGTTCTTC. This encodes CASSAGQGNRNEQFF.

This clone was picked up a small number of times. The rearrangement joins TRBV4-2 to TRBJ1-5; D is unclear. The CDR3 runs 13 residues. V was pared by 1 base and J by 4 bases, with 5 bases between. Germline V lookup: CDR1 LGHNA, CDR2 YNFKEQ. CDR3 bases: TGTGCCAGCAGCCAAGGGCAGAATCAGCCCCAGCATTTT. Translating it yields CASSQGQNQPQHF.

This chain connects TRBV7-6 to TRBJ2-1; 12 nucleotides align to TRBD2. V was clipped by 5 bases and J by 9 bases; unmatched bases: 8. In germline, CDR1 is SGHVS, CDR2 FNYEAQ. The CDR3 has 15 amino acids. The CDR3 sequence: CASSLKASGGVEQFF. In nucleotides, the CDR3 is TGTGCCAGCAGCCTCAAGGCTAGCGGGGGGGTTGAGCAGTTCTTC.

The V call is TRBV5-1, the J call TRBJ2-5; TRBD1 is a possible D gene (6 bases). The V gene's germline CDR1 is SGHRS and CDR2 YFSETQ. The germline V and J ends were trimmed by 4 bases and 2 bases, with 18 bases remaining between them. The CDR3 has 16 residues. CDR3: CASSPGVGAFQETQYF. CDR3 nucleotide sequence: TGCGCCAGCAGCCCTGGAGTGGGGGCATTTCAAGAGACCCAGTACTTC.

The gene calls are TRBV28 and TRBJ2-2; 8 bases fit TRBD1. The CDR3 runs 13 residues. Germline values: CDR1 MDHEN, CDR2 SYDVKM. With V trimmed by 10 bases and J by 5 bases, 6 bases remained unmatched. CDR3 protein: CAIRQGRTGELFF. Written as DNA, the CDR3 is TGTGCCATTCGACAGGGGAGGACCGGGGAGCTGTTTTTT. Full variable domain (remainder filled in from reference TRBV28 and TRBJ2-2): DVKVTQSSRYLVKRTGEKVFLECVQDMDHENMFWYRQDPGLGLRLIYFSYDVKMKEKGDIPEGYSVSREKKERFSLILESASTNQTSMYLCAIRQGRTGELFFGEGSRLTVL.